Presented here are 32 T cell receptor beta chains from one specimen sequenced in a study of post-analysis software for immune sequencing data. General study results and limits: Roughly five TRBV segments occurring more often in patients than controls included TRBV5-6, TRBV5-1 and TRBV20-1.

Included in the TCR beta cDNA libraries were unique molecular identifiers. TCRdb re-called the PCR reads through MiXCR, storing one row per CDR3 protein. The sample yields about 190,000 distinct CDR3 sequences, 29% seen once. Their antigen targets remain unknown. Sequencing was carried out using blood. The source is a girl between 2 and 17 years old with multiple sclerosis.

The chain couples TRBV5-1 to TRBJ2-2; the D gene is possibly TRBD2 (6 bases). CDR1 and CDR2 (germline): SGHRS, YFSETQ. The CDR3 covers 16 residues. V lost 6 bases and J 3 bases, leaving 18 bases between the germline ends. The CDR3 loop reads CASTLLAGSDTGELFF. Here the CDR3 DNA reads TGCGCCAGCACCCTCTTGGCGGGGAGTGACACCGGGGAGCTGTTTTTT.

The table lists this clonotype with a few counts. The chain's CDR3 is CSARGKRWWWNQPQHF. CDR3 sequence (DNA): TGCAGTGCTAGAGGGAAGAGGTGGTGGTGGAATCAGCCCCAGCATTTT. The genes are TRBV20-1 and TRBJ1-5; D ambiguous. The V gene lost 1 base and the J gene lost 4 bases, with 17 bases spanning the gap. The germline CDR1 and CDR2 sequences are DFQATT and SNEGSKA (reference sequence). The CDR3 contains 16 residues.

This clonotype was observed a few times. This could be a read error, since a much larger clone is one nucleotide away. V usage is TRBV11-2 and J usage is TRBJ2-7, with 7 nucleotides matching TRBD1. The ends lost 1 base at V and 7 bases at J; junction bases unmatched: 10. This CDR3 spans 15 amino acids. CDR1 is SGHAT, CDR2 FQNNGV, per germline. The CDR3 coding sequence is TGTGCCAGCAGCTTAGGTACAGGGGCTTACAATGAGCAGTACTTC. It is translated as CASSLGTGAYNEQYF.

V usage is TRBV7-3 and J usage is TRBJ1-1; a possible D gene is TRBD1 (6 bases). Germline V CDR1 and CDR2: SGHTA, FQGTGA. Trimming removed 1 base from V and 5 bases from J, with 11 bases in between. This CDR3 is 14 amino acids long. This CDR3 reads CASSLIPQGTEAFF. The CDR3 bases are TGTGCCAGCAGCTTAATCCCCCAGGGGACTGAAGCTTTCTTT.

The CDR3 reads CASSQDRRARAYGYTF. The CDR3 nucleotides read TGCGCCAGCAGCCAAGATCGGCGGGCGAGGGCGTATGGCTACACCTTC. The chain carries TRBV4-1 and TRBJ1-2; D gene unclear. V shed 0 bases and J shed 5 bases, with 16 bases lying between them. The germline V gene has CDR1 MGHRA and CDR2 YSYEKL. CDR3 length: 16 amino acids.

A remark on this clonotype: Just one base apart from a much larger clone, this may be a read error. J is TRBJ2-1 and V is TRBV6-5; D not certain. Matching the DNA end better, TRBJ2-7 makes the J call doubtful. Germline V CDR1 and CDR2: MNHEY, SVGAGI. The length of the CDR3 is 15 residues. The DNA of the CDR3 is TGTGCCAGCAGTACCCTATACAGCTCCTACAATGAGCAGTACTTC. As protein: CASSTLYSSYNEQYF.

This clonotype was found a few times. The chain joins TRBV6-6 to TRBJ1-1; TRBD1 matches 10 bases. Germline values: CDR1 MNHNY, CDR2 SVGAGI (reference sequence). The CDR3 totals 13 residues. The V segment lost 2 bases and the J segment 8 bases; nucleotides outside the gene matches: 2. DNA for the CDR3: TGTGCCAGCAGTTACGGGGGACAGGGGGAAGCTTTCTTT. Translation gives CASSYGGQGEAFF.

This clonotype was seen only a few times. At one end the junction does not follow the germline gene, possibly because of a read error. V gene TRBV2 combines with J gene TRBJ2-3; D is perhaps TRBD1 (5 bases). The CDR3 is 12 residues long. Germline assignment: CDR1 SNHLY and CDR2 FYNNEI. CDR3 nucleotides: TGTGCTAGCAATGAAGGGGAAGATACGCAGTATTTT. Its translation: CASNEGEDTQYF.

CDR3 residues: CAIRTSGGAADTQYF. The CDR3 coding sequence is TGTGCCATCCGGACTAGCGGGGGGGCTGCAGATACGCAGTATTTT. The rearrangement uses TRBV10-3 and TRBJ2-3; TRBD2 matches 15 bases. The V segment lost 8 bases and the J segment 4 bases; nucleotides outside the gene matches: 4. The CDR3 totals 15 residues. Germline V gene data show CDR1 as ENHRY and CDR2 as SYGVKD.

This clonotype was counted ten times or more. V gene TRBV20-1 combines with J gene TRBJ2-1, with TRBD2 identical over 8 bases. Germline assignment: CDR1 DFQATT and CDR2 SNEGSKA (reference sequence). The V and J ends lost 7 bases and 8 bases, in that order; junction bases with no gene match: 13. The CDR3 sequence is 14 residues long. CDR3 sequence: CSVLATGGPHEQFF. CDR3 bases: TGCAGTGTTCTAGCAACGGGAGGGCCGCATGAGCAGTTCTTC.

This clonotype came up a few times. The chain links TRBV5-1 to TRBJ2-3; 7 nucleotides line up with TRBD1. Germline-derived CDR1 and CDR2 are SGHRS and YFSETQ. The J segment lost 0 bases and the V segment lost 4 bases, leaving 8 bases of the junction unmatched. This CDR3 spans 16 amino acids. In DNA, the CDR3 is TGCGCCAGCAGCATACAGGGGACGAGAAGCACAGATACGCAGTATTTT. Amino acids: CASSIQGTRSTDTQYF. Full variable domain (outside the CDR3, taken from reference TRBV5-1 and TRBJ2-3): KAGVTQTPRYLIKTRGQQVTLSCSPISGHRSVSWYQQTPGQGLQFLFEYFSETQRNKGNFPGRFSGRQFSNSRSEMNVSTLELGDSALYLCASSIQGTRSTDTQYFGPGTRLTVL.

Only a few counts were recorded for this clonotype. A junction boundary mismatches the germline segment, possibly from a read error. This CDR3 is CGSRQGAGASRETQYF. CDR3 nucleotides: TGTGGCAGCAGGCAGGGGGCAGGGGCCTCTCGGGAGACCCAGTACTTC. V is TRBV7-9 and J is TRBJ2-5; 8 bases map to TRBD1. CDR3 length: 16 residues. CDR1 and CDR2 (germline): SEHNR, FQNEAQ (reference sequence).

This clonotype occurred many times. The V call is TRBV29-1, the J call TRBJ2-4, with D possibly TRBD1 on 5 matching bases. The germline CDR1 and CDR2 sequences are SQVTM and ANQGSEA. CDR3 length: 15 amino acids. Trimming removed 4 bases at V and 0 bases at J, with 13 bases between. CDR3 region: CSVGVGHLAKNIQYF. DNA for the CDR3: TGCAGCGTTGGAGTAGGACATCTAGCCAAAAACATTCAGTACTTC.

The chain has TRBV2 and TRBJ2-1; possible D gene TRBD1, 5 bases. The CDR3 runs to 14 residues. V gave up 4 bases and J gave up 4 bases, with 11 bases separating them. The germline gives CDR1 SNHLY, CDR2 FYNNEI. CDR3 sequence reads: CASSGGLGYNEQFF. The CDR3, as DNA: TGTGCCAGCAGTGGGGGCCTAGGTTACAATGAGCAGTTCTTC. The entire variable domain, with the rest obtained from reference TRBV2 and TRBJ2-1, is as follows: EPEVTQTPSHQVTQMGQEVILRCVPISNHLYFYWYRQILGQKVEFLVSFYNNEISEKSEIFDDQFSVERPDGSNFTLKIRSTKLEDSAMYFCASSGGLGYNEQFFGPGTRLTVL.

This clonotype was seen repeatedly, ten times or more. This chain joins TRBV7-9 and TRBJ1-4, with a tentative D call TRBD1 (5 bases). The germline V and J ends were trimmed by 1 base and 11 bases, with 8 bases remaining between them. There are 12 residues in the CDR3. Germline assignment: CDR1 SEHNR and CDR2 FQNEAQ (reference sequence). The chain's CDR3 is CASSLGRGKLFF. The CDR3, as DNA: TGTGCCAGCAGCTTAGGGCGGGGGAAACTGTTTTTT.

V and J are TRBV20-1 and TRBJ1-1; TRBD1 matches 10 bases. The junction had 8 bases not matched to a gene; V was cut back by 6 bases and J by 7 bases. Germline values: CDR1 DFQATT, CDR2 SNEGSKA (reference sequence). There are 13 residues in the CDR3. This CDR3 is CSARTGGEVEAFF. The CDR3 bases are TGCAGTGCCAGGACAGGGGGGGAGGTTGAAGCTTTCTTT.

This clonotype was observed once. This sequence joins TRBV20-1 and TRBJ2-7; D not resolved. Trimming pared 3 bases from V and 0 bases from J, leaving 9 bases between. This CDR3 region has 13 residues. Germline V gene lookup returns CDR1 DFQATT and CDR2 SNEGSKA (reference sequence). The CDR3 DNA is TGCAGTGCTAGGTCGGACGGCTCCTACGAGCAGTACTTC. Its translation: CSARSDGSYEQYF.

DNA of the CDR3: TGCGCCAGCAGCCTCGAAACCCGGGACAGGGAATTCGGCACTGAAGCTTTCTTT. Encoded protein: CASSLETRDREFGTEAFF. The chain links TRBV5-1 to TRBJ1-1, with 9 positions matching TRBD1. The CDR3 loop spans 18 amino acids. The V and J ends lost 4 bases and 4 bases, in that order; junction bases with no gene match: 17. The V gene's germline CDR1 is SGHRS and CDR2 YFSETQ.

This clonotype was seen at least ten times. The chain uses TRBV10-3 and TRBJ2-7, with D maybe TRBD2 (6 bases). Trimming left V 3 bases short and J 5 bases short, with 11 bases between. Germline V lookup: CDR1 ENHRY, CDR2 SYGVKD. There are 13 residues in the CDR3. The CDR3 here is CAISDGSGDEQYF. In nucleotides, the CDR3 is TGTGCCATCAGTGACGGGTCGGGGGACGAGCAGTACTTC.

This clonotype turned up a few times. The DNA of the CDR3 is TGTGCCAGCACCTCGACAGGGGGTCTAGCCAAAAACATTCAGTACTTC. Its translation is CASTSTGGLAKNIQYF. The rearrangement links TRBV5-5 to TRBJ2-4; 9 positions agree with TRBD1. With 6 bases clipped from V and 0 bases from J, the junction kept 7 bases outside the gene matches. This CDR3 contains 16 residues. The germline V gene encodes CDR1 SGHKS and CDR2 YYEKEE (reference sequence).

With regard to this clonotype: This clone may be a read error of a much larger clone one base away. The V call is TRBV7-9, the J call TRBJ1-2, with D uncertain. From germline, CDR1 is SEHNR and CDR2 FQNEAQ (reference sequence). The CDR3 extends over 13 amino acids. The CDR3, as DNA: TGTGCCAACAGCTTATCCGGTAGTTATGGCTACACCTTC. Translation: CANSLSGSYGYTF.

This chain links TRBV12-3 or TRBV12-4 with TRBJ1-5; TRBD1 might be the D (5 bases). V was cut by 5 bases and J by 4 bases, with 12 bases left in between. The CDR3 extends over 14 amino acids. CDR3 region: CASSPGGPNQPQHF. The CDR3 coding sequence is TGTGCCAGCAGTCCGGGGGGACCGAATCAGCCCCAGCATTTT.

At least ten counts were recorded for this clonotype. One end of the junction fails to match germline, which may point to a read error. The rearrangement links TRBV7-7 to TRBJ2-5, with D hard to call. Per germline, CDR1 SSHAT and CDR2 FNYEAQ (reference sequence). This CDR3 has 16 amino acids. CDR3 DNA sequence: TGTGCTAGCAGCCCGTCGGTGGTGCGGAACCAAGAGACCCAGTACTTC. This gives the protein CASSPSVVRNQETQYF.

This clonotype was recorded a few times. This chain's CDR3 is CASSLAGQLVDGELFF. CDR3 nucleotide sequence: TGTGCCAGCAGCTTGGCGGGACAGCTTGTTGACGGGGAGCTGTTTTTT. This sequence joins TRBV5-6 and TRBJ2-2; TRBD1 agrees at 7 bases. Trimming at V came to 0 bases and at J to 7 bases, leaving 9 bases not matched to a gene. The length of the CDR3 is 16 residues. CDR1 and CDR2 from the germline V gene are SGHDT and YYEEEE.

V is TRBV3-1 and J is TRBJ1-2, with D unresolved. Germline V CDR1 and CDR2: LGHDT, YNNKEL (reference sequence). There are 15 residues in the CDR3. Trimming cost V 3 bases and J 7 bases, with 18 bases left between them. The CDR3 loop is CASSQETAGWGGYTF. In DNA form, the CDR3 reads TGTGCCAGCAGCCAGGAGACGGCCGGGTGGGGTGGCTACACCTTC.

A word on this clonotype: Being one base from a much bigger clone, this may be a read error. This rearrangement joins TRBV15 to TRBJ2-7, with D unresolved. The CDR3 spans 14 residues. Germline V gene lookup returns CDR1 LNHNV and CDR2 YYDKDF (reference sequence). CDR3 residues: CATSRDPSSHEQYF. Written as DNA, the CDR3 is TGTGCCACCAGCAGAGACCCTTCCTCCCACGAGCAGTACTTC.

Remarks on this clonotype: This may come from a read error, since a much larger clone is one base off. J is TRBJ2-7 and V is TRBV12-3 or TRBV12-4, with D unresolved. The CDR3 consists of 11 residues. The CDR3 DNA follows: TGTGCCGGCAGTTTAATCTACGAGCAGTACTTC. Its protein product is CAGSLIYEQYF.

The chain has TRBV12-3 or TRBV12-4 and TRBJ1-4, with D unresolved. Trimming removed 3 bases at V and 8 bases at J, with 10 bases between. The CDR3 loop spans 13 amino acids. CDR3 protein: CASSFSPMEKLFF. CDR3 nucleotides: TGTGCCAGCAGTTTCAGCCCCATGGAAAAACTGTTTTTT.

The CDR3 loop is CATSDLRGSQETQYF. CDR3 coding DNA: TGTGCCACCAGTGATTTGAGGGGCAGCCAAGAGACCCAGTACTTC. The chain employs TRBV24-1 and TRBJ2-5; TRBD1 is a possible D gene (5 bases). The CDR3 is made up of 15 amino acids. Per germline, CDR1 KGHDR and CDR2 SFDVKD. V was cut by 0 bases and J by 1 base, with 8 bases left in between.

Points on this clonotype: A much bigger clone sits one base away, suggesting this may be a read error. The rearrangement links TRBV10-3 to TRBJ2-1, with 9 bases matching TRBD1. The V gene's germline CDR1 is ENHRY and CDR2 SYGVKD. V lost 8 bases to trimming and J lost 6 bases; unmatched junction nucleotides: 8. This CDR3 region has 14 residues. CDR3 DNA sequence: TGTGCCATCGTGGGACAGGGAAGTAGCAATGAGCAGTTCTTC. Translated, it gives CAIVGQGSSNEQFF.

In its sample, this clonotype was seen once. V gene TRBV12-3 or TRBV12-4 combines with J gene TRBJ2-7; D gene uncertain. The better agreement between TRBJ2-5 and the DNA end casts doubt on the J call. The CDR3 runs 12 residues. The CDR3 coding sequence is TGTGCCAGCAGTTTAAACCGGGAGACCCAGTACTTC. Translated: CASSLNRETQYF.

As concerns this clonotype: A much larger clone is a single base away; this may be a read error. The CDR3 spells CASGSGQLTQETQYF. CDR3 nucleotide sequence: TGCGCCAGCGGCTCCGGACAGCTCACACAAGAGACCCAGTACTTC. The chain employs TRBV5-1 and TRBJ2-5, with a tentative D call TRBD1 (6 bases). The CDR3 loop spans 15 amino acids. The germline V and J ends were trimmed by 7 bases and 2 bases, with 18 bases remaining between them. In germline, CDR1 is SGHRS, CDR2 YFSETQ.